The text below deals with one TCR beta chain. What it recognizes is unknown. These data originate in a study of cytotoxic CD8 clonotypes in ibrutinib-treated CLL. Whole-study context: After a median of about 62 months, around 15 patients stayed remitted and approximately twelve progressed; responses had been partial in around 25 and complete in 2. Whole-study results and caveats: Baseline-level clonality went beyond age-matched healthy donors and moved in step with circulating CD8+ T-cell counts. Public clonotypes occurred uncommonly; on treatment, they contracted or remained stable.

Cryopreserved PBMCs were the source of around 2 micrograms of genomic DNA, which went to TCR beta libraries. Method: immunoSEQ multiplex PCR; TCRdb's copy keeps in-frame clones and lacks some. This sample yields tens of thousands of clones, of which 60% to 80% are seen a single time; roughly 14% belongs to the top ten. This CDR3 has 13 amino acids. The germline V gene encodes CDR1 MDHEN and CDR2 SYDVKM. The V gene lost 5 bases and the J gene lost 8 bases, with 15 bases spanning the gap. The receptor's source is a human donor with chronic lymphocytic leukemia. This chain joins TRBV28 and TRBJ1-2; unclear D gene. Sequenced here: PBMCs, sampled after 12 months of ibrutinib treatment. CDR3 DNA sequence: TGTGCCAGCAGTACCCCCATTCCGGGCGGCTACACCTTC. This sequence encodes CASSTPIPGGYTF.